Listed below are T cell receptor beta chains from one sample, sequenced in a study of cytomegalovirus exposure and HLA in healthy donors. Generated by immunoSEQ multiplex PCR, the TCRdb table keeps only in-frame clones and is missing some. The sample lists approximately 150,000 clones, roughly 80% seen once, with roughly a tenth in the top ten. Sequenced sample: PBMCs. All receptors derive from a man in his fifties in good health and CMV-seropositive. Each CDR3 is given with its conserved first and last residue. A D gene is named only where the DNA matches it firmly. Not every row has a clone size; where given, it reads once, few, many or a size class.

j_gene: TRBJ2-3
len: 15
v_gene: TRBV5-1
abundance: -
d_gene: -
CDR3aa: CASSLVGSYTDTQYF
CDR3nt: TGCGCCAGCAGCTTGGTCGGGTCCTACACAGATACGCAGTATTTT

j_gene: TRBJ2-7
len: 13
v_gene: TRBV4-1
abundance: -
d_gene: -
CDR3aa: CASSQRETFEQYF
CDR3nt: TGCGCCAGCAGCCAGAGGGAGACCTTCGAGCAGTACTTC

j_gene: TRBJ2-5
len: 20
v_gene: TRBV9
abundance: -
d_gene: TRBD2
CDR3aa: CASSVATGGGLAGPQETQYF
CDR3nt: TGTGCCAGCAGCGTAGCTACTGGGGGAGGACTAGCGGGGCCTCAAGAGACCCAGTACTTC

j_gene: TRBJ1-4
len: 14
v_gene: TRBV9
abundance: few
d_gene: -
CDR3aa: CASSETATNEKLFF
CDR3nt: TGTGCCAGCAGTGAGACTGCAACTAATGAAAAACTGTTTTTT

j_gene: TRBJ2-3
len: 14
v_gene: TRBV5-4
abundance: -
d_gene: -
CDR3aa: CASRSDKDGWTQYF
CDR3nt: TGTGCCAGCAGATCCGACAAGGATGGTTGGACGCAGTATTTT

j_gene: TRBJ2-3
len: 17
v_gene: TRBV15
abundance: once
d_gene: TRBD1
CDR3aa: CATSRDLAGGEGDTQYF
CDR3nt: TGTGCCACCAGCAGAGATTTAGCAGGGGGCGAGGGAGATACGCAGTATTTT

j_gene: TRBJ2-5
len: 13
v_gene: TRBV15
abundance: -
d_gene: -
CDR3aa: CATSKRGQETQYF
CDR3nt: TGTGCCACCAGCAAAAGGGGCCAAGAGACCCAGTACTTC

j_gene: TRBJ2-2
len: 14
v_gene: TRBV2
abundance: -
d_gene: -
CDR3aa: CASTGYRGSGELFF
CDR3nt: TGTGCCAGCACAGGGTATCGCGGTTCCGGGGAGCTGTTTTTT

j_gene: TRBJ1-3
len: 13
v_gene: TRBV25-1
abundance: few
d_gene: -
CDR3aa: CASSGGGGNTIYF
CDR3nt: TGTGCCAGCAGTGGCGGCGGCGGAAACACCATATATTTT

j_gene: TRBJ1-2
len: 15
v_gene: TRBV27
abundance: -
d_gene: TRBD1
CDR3aa: CASSLPGQGGYGYTF
CDR3nt: TGTGCCAGCAGTTTACCCGGACAGGGGGGCTATGGCTACACCTTC

j_gene: TRBJ1-1
len: 14
v_gene: TRBV7-2
abundance: -
d_gene: -
CDR3aa: CASSLVEGVTEAFF
CDR3nt: TGTGCCAGCAGCTTAGTTGAGGGAGTCACTGAAGCTTTCTTT

j_gene: TRBJ1-6
len: 14
v_gene: TRBV7-9
abundance: -
d_gene: -
CDR3aa: CASSSGGGNSPLHF
CDR3nt: TGTGCCAGCAGCTCGGGGGGAGGGAATTCACCCCTCCACTTT

j_gene: TRBJ1-1
len: 13
v_gene: TRBV29-1
abundance: -
d_gene: -
CDR3aa: CSVGTQGNTEAFF
CDR3nt: TGCAGCGTGGGAACACAGGGGAACACTGAAGCTTTCTTT

j_gene: TRBJ2-7
len: 13
v_gene: TRBV14
abundance: -
d_gene: -
CDR3aa: CASSQVNRNEQYF
CDR3nt: TGTGCCAGCAGCCAAGTGAACAGGAACGAGCAGTACTTC

j_gene: TRBJ1-1
len: 16
v_gene: TRBV28
abundance: -
d_gene: TRBD1
CDR3aa: CASSPGTGVLNTEAFF
CDR3nt: TGTGCCAGCAGTCCCGGGACAGGGGTTTTGAACACTGAAGCTTTCTTT

j_gene: TRBJ1-3
len: 16
v_gene: TRBV18
abundance: -
d_gene: TRBD1
CDR3aa: CASSRTQGAAGNTIYF
CDR3nt: TGTGCCAGCTCCCGTACACAGGGGGCAGCTGGAAACACCATATATTTT

j_gene: TRBJ2-2
len: 14
v_gene: TRBV5-1
abundance: -
d_gene: -
CDR3aa: CASSLGSSGGELFF
CDR3nt: TGCGCCAGCAGCTTGGGTAGCTCGGGCGGGGAGCTGTTTTTT

j_gene: TRBJ2-7
len: 12
v_gene: TRBV29-1
abundance: -
d_gene: -
CDR3aa: CSALPGIGEQYF
CDR3nt: TGCAGCGCCCTGCCAGGGATTGGCGAGCAGTACTTC

j_gene: TRBJ2-1
len: 14
v_gene: TRBV7-6
abundance: -
d_gene: -
CDR3aa: CASSTQRTNNEQFF
CDR3nt: TGTGCCAGCAGCACCCAGCGGACCAACAATGAGCAGTTCTTC

j_gene: TRBJ1-5
len: 15
v_gene: TRBV19
abundance: -
d_gene: -
CDR3aa: CASRKAGGINQPQHF
CDR3nt: TGTGCCAGTAGGAAGGCGGGGGGTATCAATCAGCCCCAGCATTTT

j_gene: TRBJ1-1
len: 13
v_gene: TRBV5-1
abundance: -
d_gene: TRBD1
CDR3aa: CASSAQGYTEAFF
CDR3nt: TGCGCCAGCAGCGCACAGGGGTACACTGAAGCTTTCTTT

j_gene: TRBJ1-1
len: 13
v_gene: TRBV19
abundance: -
d_gene: -
CDR3aa: CASSMGRNTEAFF
CDR3nt: TGTGCCAGTAGTATGGGCCGTAACACTGAAGCTTTCTTT

j_gene: TRBJ2-7
len: 16
v_gene: TRBV28
abundance: once
d_gene: TRBD2
CDR3aa: CASSSSASGRPYEQYF
CDR3nt: TGTGCCAGCAGTTCATCCGCTAGCGGGAGGCCGTACGAGCAGTACTTC

j_gene: TRBJ2-7
len: 14
v_gene: TRBV5-5
abundance: -
d_gene: TRBD1
CDR3aa: CASSYKTGGYEQYF
CDR3nt: TGTGCCAGCAGCTACAAGACAGGGGGCTACGAGCAGTACTTC

j_gene: TRBJ1-1
len: 14
v_gene: TRBV30
abundance: -
d_gene: TRBD1
CDR3aa: CAWRRAGGGTEAFF
CDR3nt: TGTGCCTGGAGAAGGGCAGGGGGAGGCACTGAAGCTTTCTTT

j_gene: TRBJ2-7
len: 16
v_gene: TRBV28
abundance: -
d_gene: TRBD2
CDR3aa: CASSTSGGSISYEQYF
CDR3nt: TGTGCCAGCAGTACGAGTGGCGGGAGTATCTCCTACGAGCAGTACTTC

j_gene: TRBJ2-1
len: 14
v_gene: TRBV4-1
abundance: -
d_gene: -
CDR3aa: CASSGVSSYNEQFF
CDR3nt: TGCGCCAGTTCAGGGGTCAGCTCCTACAATGAGCAGTTCTTC

j_gene: TRBJ1-5
len: 14
v_gene: TRBV28
abundance: -
d_gene: -
CDR3aa: CASSFVTGRLAQHF
CDR3nt: TGTGCCAGCAGTTTTGTAACAGGCCGGCTAGCCCAGCATTTT

j_gene: TRBJ1-5
len: 14
v_gene: TRBV23-1
abundance: -
d_gene: -
CDR3aa: CARTIGGCNQPQHF
CDR3nt: TGCGCCAGGACAATCGGGGGTTGCAATCAGCCCCAGCATTTT

j_gene: TRBJ2-1
len: 14
v_gene: TRBV4-1
abundance: -
d_gene: TRBD2
CDR3aa: CASSRGLGGNSPFF
CDR3nt: TGCGCCAGCAGCCGAGGACTGGGGGGGAATTCCCCCTTCTTC

j_gene: TRBJ1-1
len: 15
v_gene: TRBV9
abundance: -
d_gene: TRBD1
CDR3aa: CASSEGTAMNTEAFF
CDR3nt: TGTGCCAGCAGTGAAGGGACAGCCATGAACACTGAAGCTTTCTTT

j_gene: TRBJ1-4
len: 14
v_gene: TRBV7-3
abundance: -
d_gene: TRBD1
CDR3aa: CASSSGQPSEKLFF
CDR3nt: TGTGCCAGCAGCTCGGGACAGCCTAGTGAAAAACTGTTTTTT

j_gene: TRBJ1-2
len: 18
v_gene: TRBV5-1
abundance: -
d_gene: TRBD1
CDR3aa: CASSLGGLTGGNRDGYTF
CDR3nt: TGCGCCAGCAGCTTGGGGGGGCTGACAGGGGGCAATCGGGATGGCTACACCTTC

j_gene: TRBJ2-2
len: 16
v_gene: TRBV27
abundance: -
d_gene: TRBD2
CDR3aa: CASNSGGGAGTGELFF
CDR3nt: TGTGCCAGCAATTCGGGGGGGGGCGCGGGAACCGGGGAGCTGTTTTTT

j_gene: TRBJ2-5
len: 16
v_gene: TRBV27
abundance: -
d_gene: -
CDR3aa: CASSSAGSFTPETQYF
CDR3nt: TGTGCCAGCAGTTCCGCCGGGAGTTTCACACCAGAGACCCAGTACTTC

j_gene: TRBJ2-7
len: 13
v_gene: TRBV10-3
abundance: -
d_gene: -
CDR3aa: CAISESTGNEQYF
CDR3nt: TGTGCCATCAGTGAGTCCACAGGGAACGAGCAGTACTTC

j_gene: TRBJ2-5
len: 15
v_gene: TRBV30
abundance: -
d_gene: TRBD2
CDR3aa: CAWSRGLAGQETQYF
CDR3nt: TGTGCCTGGAGTAGGGGTCTAGCGGGACAAGAGACCCAGTACTTC

j_gene: TRBJ2-7
len: 17
v_gene: TRBV7-2
abundance: -
d_gene: TRBD1
CDR3aa: CASSLGPTGGFFDEQYF
CDR3nt: TGTGCCAGCAGCTTAGGTCCGACAGGGGGCTTTTTCGACGAGCAGTACTTC

j_gene: TRBJ2-7
len: 14
v_gene: TRBV7-6
abundance: -
d_gene: -
CDR3aa: CASSVGQSSYEQYF
CDR3nt: TGTGCCAGCAGCGTAGGACAGAGCTCCTACGAGCAGTACTTC

j_gene: TRBJ1-1
len: 14
v_gene: TRBV6-1
abundance: -
d_gene: -
CDR3aa: CASSPGLLGTEAFF
CDR3nt: TGTGCCAGCAGCCCAGGGCTTTTAGGTACTGAAGCTTTCTTT

j_gene: TRBJ2-3
len: 16
v_gene: TRBV4-3
abundance: -
d_gene: TRBD2
CDR3aa: CASSQGSGVGTDTQYF
CDR3nt: TGCGCCAGCAGCCAAGGCAGCGGGGTAGGCACAGATACGCAGTATTTT

j_gene: TRBJ1-6
len: 14
v_gene: TRBV4-3
abundance: once
d_gene: -
CDR3aa: CASSQEGAGSPLHF
CDR3nt: TGCGCCAGCAGCCAAGAGGGGGCTGGATCACCCCTCCACTTT

j_gene: TRBJ1-1
len: 13
v_gene: TRBV19
abundance: -
d_gene: -
CDR3aa: CASSISRGTEAFF
CDR3nt: TGTGCCAGTAGTATATCCCGGGGTACTGAAGCTTTCTTT

j_gene: TRBJ1-2
len: 16
v_gene: TRBV4-3
abundance: -
d_gene: -
CDR3aa: CASSQDPTGHRYGYTF
CDR3nt: TGCGCCAGCAGCCAAGATCCGACAGGACATCGCTATGGCTACACCTTC

j_gene: TRBJ2-7
len: 15
v_gene: TRBV5-6
abundance: -
d_gene: TRBD1
CDR3aa: CASSPRDRVAYEQYF
CDR3nt: TGTGCCAGCAGCCCGAGGGACAGGGTAGCCTACGAGCAGTACTTC

j_gene: TRBJ2-7
len: 15
v_gene: TRBV5-1
abundance: -
d_gene: TRBD2
CDR3aa: CASSLRIAGGYEQYF
CDR3nt: TGCGCCAGCAGCCTTCGTATAGCGGGAGGCTACGAGCAGTACTTC

j_gene: TRBJ2-3
len: 14
v_gene: TRBV25-1
abundance: few
d_gene: -
CDR3aa: CASSDPIEADTQYF
CDR3nt: TGTGCCAGCAGTGATCCGATAGAGGCAGATACGCAGTATTTT

j_gene: TRBJ1-3
len: 17
v_gene: TRBV4-3
abundance: -
d_gene: -
CDR3aa: CASSQEWGRLAGNTIYF
CDR3nt: TGCGCCAGCAGCCAAGAGTGGGGCCGCCTAGCTGGAAACACCATATATTTT